What follows is one T cell receptor (beta chain) and its context. Its antigen is not identified. Generated by immunoSEQ multiplex PCR, the TCRdb table keeps only in-frame clones and is missing some. The repertoire holds roughly 8,300 clones, around 82% seen once, with about 18% in the top ten. This sample was taken from a study of T cells after posttransplantation cyclophosphamide. Study observations and caveats: TRB overlap between skin or GI tissue T cells and blood was limited.

Looked up from germline, CDR1 is MGHRA and CDR2 is YSYEKL. The germline V and J ends were trimmed by 4 bases and 8 bases, with 14 bases remaining between them. CDR3 length equals 13 residues. Busulfan-fludarabine conditioning, marrow transplant, and cyclophosphamide on days +3 and +4 were administered. This receptor was obtained from a female patient aged 35 to 55 who received an allogeneic stem cell transplant from a related donor, was CMV-positive, and had no GVHD. These T cells may partly come from the graft donor. J is TRBJ1-2 and V is TRBV4-1; D is perhaps TRBD1 (6 bases). The sample was CD4+ T cells sorted from blood, taken approximately 1,100 days after allogeneic stem cell transplant with posttransplant cyclophosphamide. The CDR3 region has the DNA TGCGCCAGCAGCCGGGGGGGCTCGTGGGGCTACACCTTC. Translating it yields CASSRGGSWGYTF.